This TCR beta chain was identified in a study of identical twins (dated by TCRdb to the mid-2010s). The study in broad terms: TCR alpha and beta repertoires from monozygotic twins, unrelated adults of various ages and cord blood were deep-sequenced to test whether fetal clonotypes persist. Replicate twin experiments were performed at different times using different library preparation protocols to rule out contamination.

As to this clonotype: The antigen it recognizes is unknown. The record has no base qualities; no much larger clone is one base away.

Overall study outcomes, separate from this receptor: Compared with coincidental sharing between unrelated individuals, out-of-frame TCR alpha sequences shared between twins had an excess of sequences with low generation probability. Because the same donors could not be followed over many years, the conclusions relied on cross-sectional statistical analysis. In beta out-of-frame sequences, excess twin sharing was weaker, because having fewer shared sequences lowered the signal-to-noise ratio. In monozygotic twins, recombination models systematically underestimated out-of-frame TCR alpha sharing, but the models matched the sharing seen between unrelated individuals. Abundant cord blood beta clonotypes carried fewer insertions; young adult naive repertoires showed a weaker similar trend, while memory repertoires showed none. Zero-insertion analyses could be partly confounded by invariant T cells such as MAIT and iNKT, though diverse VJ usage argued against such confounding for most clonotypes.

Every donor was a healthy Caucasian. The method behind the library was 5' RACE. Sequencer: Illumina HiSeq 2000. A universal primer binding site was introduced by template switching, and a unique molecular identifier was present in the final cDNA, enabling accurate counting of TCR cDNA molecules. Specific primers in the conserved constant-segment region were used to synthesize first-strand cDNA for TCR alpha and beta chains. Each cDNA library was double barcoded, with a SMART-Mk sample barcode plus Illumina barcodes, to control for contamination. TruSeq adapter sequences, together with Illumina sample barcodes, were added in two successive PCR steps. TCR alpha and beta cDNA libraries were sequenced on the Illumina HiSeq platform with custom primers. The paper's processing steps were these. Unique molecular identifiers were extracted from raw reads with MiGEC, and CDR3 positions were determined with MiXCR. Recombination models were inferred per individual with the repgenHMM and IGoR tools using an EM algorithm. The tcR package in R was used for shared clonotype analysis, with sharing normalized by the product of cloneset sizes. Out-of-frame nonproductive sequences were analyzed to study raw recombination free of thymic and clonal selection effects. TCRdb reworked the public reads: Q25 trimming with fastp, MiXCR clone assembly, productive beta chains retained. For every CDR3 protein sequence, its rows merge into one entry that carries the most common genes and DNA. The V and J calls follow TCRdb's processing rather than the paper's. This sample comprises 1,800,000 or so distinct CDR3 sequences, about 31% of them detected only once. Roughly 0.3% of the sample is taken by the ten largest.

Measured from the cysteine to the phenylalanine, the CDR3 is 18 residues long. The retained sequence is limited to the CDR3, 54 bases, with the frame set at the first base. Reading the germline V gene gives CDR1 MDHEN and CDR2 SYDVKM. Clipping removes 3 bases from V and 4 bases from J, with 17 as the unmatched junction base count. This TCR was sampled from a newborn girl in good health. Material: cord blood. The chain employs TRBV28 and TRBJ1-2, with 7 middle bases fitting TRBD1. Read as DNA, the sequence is TGTGCCAGCAGTTTCCTAAGTTTCCTAGAGGACAGGTCCTATGGCTACACCTTC. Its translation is CASSFLSFLEDRSYGYTF.